This entry features one T cell receptor (beta chain) sequence. The antigen remains unidentified. CDR1 is MNHEY, CDR2 SMNVEV, per germline (reference sequence). V was pared by 3 bases and J by 1 base, with 9 bases between. The CDR3 consists of 14 residues. It was with 60 Vbeta and 13 Jbeta primers that the PCR ran. Profiling relied on immunoSEQ multiplex PCR, and the TCRdb table lists in-frame clones only, not all of them. Found here are some 200,000 clones, approximately 80% of them singletons; the top ten hold 0.58%. These data originate in a study of cytomegalovirus exposure and HLA in healthy donors. General study results and limits: Reported findings show TCR beta sequences accurately forecast HLA-A and HLA-B alleles in most subjects. Some public TCRs appeared in many individuals, while most sequences were rare.

Sequencing used PBMCs. This clonotype was obtained from a woman in her thirties or forties in good health and CMV-seronegative. The chain carries TRBV27 and TRBJ2-5; weak D call: TRBD1 (6 bases). The DNA of the CDR3 is TGTGCCAGCAGTTTTGGACAGTTCCAAGAGACCCAGTACTTC. It specifies CASSFGQFQETQYF.